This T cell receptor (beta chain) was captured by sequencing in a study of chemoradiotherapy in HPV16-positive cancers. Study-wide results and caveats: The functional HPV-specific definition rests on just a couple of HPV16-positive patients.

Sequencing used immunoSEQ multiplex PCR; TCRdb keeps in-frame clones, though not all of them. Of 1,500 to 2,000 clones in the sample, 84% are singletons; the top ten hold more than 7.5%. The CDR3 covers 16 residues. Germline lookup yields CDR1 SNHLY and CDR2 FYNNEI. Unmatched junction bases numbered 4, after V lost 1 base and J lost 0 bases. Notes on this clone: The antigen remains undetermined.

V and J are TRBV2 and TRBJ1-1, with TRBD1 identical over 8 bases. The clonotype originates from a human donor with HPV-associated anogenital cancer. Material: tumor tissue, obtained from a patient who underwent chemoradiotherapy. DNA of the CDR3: TGTGCCAGCAGTGAAGGCCGGGACAGGCTGAACACTGAAGCTTTCTTT. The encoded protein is CASSEGRDRLNTEAFF.